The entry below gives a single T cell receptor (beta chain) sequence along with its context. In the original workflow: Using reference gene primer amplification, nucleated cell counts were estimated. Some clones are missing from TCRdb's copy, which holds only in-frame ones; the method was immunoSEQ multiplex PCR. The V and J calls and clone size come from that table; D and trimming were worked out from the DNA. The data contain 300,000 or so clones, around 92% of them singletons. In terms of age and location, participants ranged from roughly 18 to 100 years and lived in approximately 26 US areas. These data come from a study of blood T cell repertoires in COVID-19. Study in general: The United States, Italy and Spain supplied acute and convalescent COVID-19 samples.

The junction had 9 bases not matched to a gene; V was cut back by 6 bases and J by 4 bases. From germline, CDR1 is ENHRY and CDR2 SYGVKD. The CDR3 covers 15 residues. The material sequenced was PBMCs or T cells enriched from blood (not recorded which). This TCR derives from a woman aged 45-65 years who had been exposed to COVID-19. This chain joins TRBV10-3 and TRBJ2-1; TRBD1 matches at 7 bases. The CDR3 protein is CAISNDRALYNEQFF. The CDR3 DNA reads TGTGCCATCAGCAACGACAGGGCCCTTTACAATGAGCAGTTCTTC.